This TCR beta chain was documented in a study of cytomegalovirus exposure and HLA in healthy donors. This clone was picked up a small number of times. In the PCR, 60 Vbeta and 13 Jbeta primers were used. TCRdb's copy holds only in-frame clones and misses some; the assay was immunoSEQ multiplex PCR. The repertoire consists of 110,000 or so clones, with roughly 8.6% occurring once and the leading ten covering less than 6.5%. Source material: PBMCs. The sequence derives from a middle-aged woman in good health and CMV-seropositive.

CDR3 coding DNA: TGTGCCAGCAGTTATCAGGGAATTTCCTACGAGCAGTACTTC. It yields the protein CASSYQGISYEQYF. The chain recombines TRBV27 with TRBJ2-7, with a tentative D call TRBD1 (5 bases). The germline gives CDR1 MNHEY, CDR2 SMNVEV (reference sequence). The V gene lost 4 bases and the J gene lost 1 base, with 11 bases spanning the gap. There are 14 residues in the CDR3.